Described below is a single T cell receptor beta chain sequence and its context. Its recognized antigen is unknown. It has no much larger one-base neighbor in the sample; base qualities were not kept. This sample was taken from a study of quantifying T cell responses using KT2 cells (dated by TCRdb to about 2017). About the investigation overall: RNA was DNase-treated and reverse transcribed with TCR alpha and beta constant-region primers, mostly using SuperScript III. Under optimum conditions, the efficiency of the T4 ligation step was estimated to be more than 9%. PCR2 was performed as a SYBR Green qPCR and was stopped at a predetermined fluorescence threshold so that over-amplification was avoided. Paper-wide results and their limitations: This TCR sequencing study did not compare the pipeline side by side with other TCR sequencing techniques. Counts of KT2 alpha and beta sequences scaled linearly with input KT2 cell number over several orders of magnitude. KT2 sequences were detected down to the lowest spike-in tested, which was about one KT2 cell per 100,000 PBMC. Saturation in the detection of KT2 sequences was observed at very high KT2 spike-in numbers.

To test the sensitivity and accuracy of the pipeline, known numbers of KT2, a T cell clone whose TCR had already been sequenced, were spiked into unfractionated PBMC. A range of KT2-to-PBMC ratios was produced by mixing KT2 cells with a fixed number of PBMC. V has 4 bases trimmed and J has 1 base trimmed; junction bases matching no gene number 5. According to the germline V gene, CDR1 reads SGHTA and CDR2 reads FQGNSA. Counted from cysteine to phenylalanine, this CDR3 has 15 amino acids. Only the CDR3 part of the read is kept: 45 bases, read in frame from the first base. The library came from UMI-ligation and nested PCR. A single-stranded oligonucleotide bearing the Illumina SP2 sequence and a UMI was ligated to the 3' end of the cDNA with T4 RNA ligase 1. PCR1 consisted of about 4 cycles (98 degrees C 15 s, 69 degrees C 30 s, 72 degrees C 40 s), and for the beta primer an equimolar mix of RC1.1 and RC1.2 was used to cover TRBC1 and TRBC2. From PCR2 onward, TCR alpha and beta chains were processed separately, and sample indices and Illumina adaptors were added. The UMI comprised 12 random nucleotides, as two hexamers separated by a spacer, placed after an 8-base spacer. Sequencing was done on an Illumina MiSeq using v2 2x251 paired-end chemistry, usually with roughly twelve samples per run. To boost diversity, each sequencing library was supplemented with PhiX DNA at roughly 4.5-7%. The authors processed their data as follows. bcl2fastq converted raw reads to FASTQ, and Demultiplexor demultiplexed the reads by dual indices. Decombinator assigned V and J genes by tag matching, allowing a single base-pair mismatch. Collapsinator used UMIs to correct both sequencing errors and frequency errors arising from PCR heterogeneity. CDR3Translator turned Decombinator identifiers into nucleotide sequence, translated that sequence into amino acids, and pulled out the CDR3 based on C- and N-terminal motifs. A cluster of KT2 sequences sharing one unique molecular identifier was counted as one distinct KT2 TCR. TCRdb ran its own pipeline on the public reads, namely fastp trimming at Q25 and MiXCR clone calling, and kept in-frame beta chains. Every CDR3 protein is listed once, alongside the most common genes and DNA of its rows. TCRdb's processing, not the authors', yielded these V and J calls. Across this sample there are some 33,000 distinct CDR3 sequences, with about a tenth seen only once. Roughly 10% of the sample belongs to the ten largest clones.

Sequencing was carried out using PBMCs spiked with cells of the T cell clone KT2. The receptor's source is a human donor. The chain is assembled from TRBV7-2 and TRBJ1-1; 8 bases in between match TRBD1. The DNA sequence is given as TGTGCCAGCAGCTCCCAAGGACAGGGGAACACTGAAGCTTTCTTT. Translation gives CASSSQGQGNTEAFF.